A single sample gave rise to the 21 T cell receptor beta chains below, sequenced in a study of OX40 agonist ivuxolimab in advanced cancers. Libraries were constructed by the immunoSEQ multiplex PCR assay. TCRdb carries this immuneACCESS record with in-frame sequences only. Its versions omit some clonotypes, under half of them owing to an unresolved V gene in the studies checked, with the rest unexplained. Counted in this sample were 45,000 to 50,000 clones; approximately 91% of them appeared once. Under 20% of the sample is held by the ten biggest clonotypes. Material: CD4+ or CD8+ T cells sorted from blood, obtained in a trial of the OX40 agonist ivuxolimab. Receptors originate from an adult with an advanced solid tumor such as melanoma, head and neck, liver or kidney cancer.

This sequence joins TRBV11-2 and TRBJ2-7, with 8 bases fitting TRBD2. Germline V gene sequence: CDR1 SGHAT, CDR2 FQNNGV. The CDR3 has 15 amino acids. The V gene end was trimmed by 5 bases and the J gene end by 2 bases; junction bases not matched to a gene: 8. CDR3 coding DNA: TGTGCCAGCAGCCCTCCGGGACTAGAAACCTACGAGCAGTACTTC. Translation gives CASSPPGLETYEQYF.

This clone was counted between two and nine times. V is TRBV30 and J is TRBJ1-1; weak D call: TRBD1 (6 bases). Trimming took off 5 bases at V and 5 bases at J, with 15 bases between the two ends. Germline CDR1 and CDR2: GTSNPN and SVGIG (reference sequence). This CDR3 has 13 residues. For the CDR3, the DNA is TGTGCCTGGGACCCACAGGGTGGTACTGAAGCTTTCTTT. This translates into CAWDPQGGTEAFF.

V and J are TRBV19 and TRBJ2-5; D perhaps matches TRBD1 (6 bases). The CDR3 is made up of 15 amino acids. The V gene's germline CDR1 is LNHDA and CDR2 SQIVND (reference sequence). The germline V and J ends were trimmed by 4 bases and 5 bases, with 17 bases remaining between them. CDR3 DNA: TGTGCCAGTAGTACTACTCCAGGGGCCCACGAGACCCAGTACTTC. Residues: CASSTTPGAHETQYF.

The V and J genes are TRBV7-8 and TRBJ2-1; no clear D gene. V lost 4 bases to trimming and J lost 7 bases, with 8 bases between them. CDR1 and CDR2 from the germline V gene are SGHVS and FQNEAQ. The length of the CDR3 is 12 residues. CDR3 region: CASSSDFNEQFF. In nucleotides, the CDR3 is TGTGCCAGCAGCTCCGACTTTAATGAGCAGTTCTTC.

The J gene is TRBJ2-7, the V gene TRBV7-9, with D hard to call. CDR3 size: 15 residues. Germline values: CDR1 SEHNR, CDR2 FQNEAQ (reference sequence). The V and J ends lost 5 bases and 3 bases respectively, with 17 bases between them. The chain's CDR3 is CASSPTLTSNYEQYF. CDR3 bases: TGTGCCAGCAGCCCGACCCTCACCTCCAACTACGAGCAGTACTTC. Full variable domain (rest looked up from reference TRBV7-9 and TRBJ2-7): DTGVSQNPRHKITKRGQNVTFRCDPISEHNRLYWYRQTLGQGPEFLTYFQNEAQLEKSRLLSDRFSAERPKGSFSTLEIQRTEQGDSAMYLCASSPTLTSNYEQYFGPGTRLTVT.

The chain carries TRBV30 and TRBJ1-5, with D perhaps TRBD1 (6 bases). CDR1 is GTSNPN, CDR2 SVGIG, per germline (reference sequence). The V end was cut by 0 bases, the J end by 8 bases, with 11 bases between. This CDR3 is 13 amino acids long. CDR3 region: CAWSVSWTEPQHF. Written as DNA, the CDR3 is TGTGCCTGGAGTGTTTCCTGGACAGAGCCCCAGCATTTT.

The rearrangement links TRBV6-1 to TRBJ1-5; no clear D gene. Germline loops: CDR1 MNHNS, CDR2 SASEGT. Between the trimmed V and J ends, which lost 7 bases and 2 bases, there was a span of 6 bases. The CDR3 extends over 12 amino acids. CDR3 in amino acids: CASNARNQPQHF. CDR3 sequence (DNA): TGTGCCAGCAATGCCCGCAATCAGCCCCAGCATTTT.

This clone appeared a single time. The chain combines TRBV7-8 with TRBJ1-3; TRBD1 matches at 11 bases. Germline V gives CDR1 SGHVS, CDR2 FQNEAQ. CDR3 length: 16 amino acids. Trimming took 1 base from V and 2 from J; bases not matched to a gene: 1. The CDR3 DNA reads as TGTGCCAGCAGCTTAGTGGACAGGGGGCCTGGAAACACCATATATTTT. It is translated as CASSLVDRGPGNTIYF.

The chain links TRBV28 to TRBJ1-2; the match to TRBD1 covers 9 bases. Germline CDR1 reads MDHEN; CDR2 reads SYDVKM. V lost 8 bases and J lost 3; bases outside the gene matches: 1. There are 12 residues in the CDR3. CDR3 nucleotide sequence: TGTGCCAGCCGACAGGGGGACTATGGCTACACCTTC. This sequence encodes CASRQGDYGYTF.

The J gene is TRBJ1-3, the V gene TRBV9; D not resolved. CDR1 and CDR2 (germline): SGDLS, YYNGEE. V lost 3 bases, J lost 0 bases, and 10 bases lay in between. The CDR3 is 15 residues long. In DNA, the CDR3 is TGTGCCAGCAGCGCTAGGACGGGCTCTGGAAACACCATATATTTT. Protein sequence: CASSARTGSGNTIYF.

This CDR3 reads CSVESTGTGSHGYTF. The CDR3 region has the DNA TGCAGCGTTGAATCCACCGGGACAGGGAGCCATGGCTACACCTTC. This chain uses TRBV29-1 with TRBJ1-2; TRBD1 matches 9 bases. CDR1 and CDR2 (germline): SQVTM, ANQGSEA. V was clipped by 2 bases and J by 6 bases; unmatched bases: 10. The CDR3 runs to 15 residues.

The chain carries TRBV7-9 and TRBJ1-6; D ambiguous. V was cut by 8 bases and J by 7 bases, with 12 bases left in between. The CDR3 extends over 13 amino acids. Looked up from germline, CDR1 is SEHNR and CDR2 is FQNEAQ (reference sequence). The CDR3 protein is CASGEATNSPLHF. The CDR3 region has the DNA TGTGCCAGCGGCGAAGCAACAAATTCACCCCTCCACTTT.

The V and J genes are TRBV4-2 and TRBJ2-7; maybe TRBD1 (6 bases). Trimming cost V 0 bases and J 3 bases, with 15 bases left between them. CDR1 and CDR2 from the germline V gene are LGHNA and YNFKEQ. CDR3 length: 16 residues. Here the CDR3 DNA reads TGTGCCAGCAGCCAAGAACAACAGGGTCCCCTCTACGAGCAGTACTTC. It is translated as CASSQEQQGPLYEQYF.

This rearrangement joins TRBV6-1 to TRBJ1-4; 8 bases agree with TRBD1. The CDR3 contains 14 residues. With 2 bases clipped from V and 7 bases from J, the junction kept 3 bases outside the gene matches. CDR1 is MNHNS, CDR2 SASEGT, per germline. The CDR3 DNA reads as TGTGCCAGCAGTGAACCGGGACAGGCTGAAAAACTGTTTTTT. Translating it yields CASSEPGQAEKLFF.

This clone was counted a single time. CDR3 nucleotides: TGTGCCAGCAGCTTCTGGGCACGAGGGGAGACCCAGTACTTC. Encoded protein: CASSFWARGETQYF. The rearrangement joins TRBV7-9 to TRBJ2-5; perhaps TRBD2 as D (5 bases). V lost 3 bases and J lost 5, with 13 bases in between. The CDR3 is 14 amino acids. Germline V gives CDR1 SEHNR, CDR2 FQNEAQ (reference sequence).

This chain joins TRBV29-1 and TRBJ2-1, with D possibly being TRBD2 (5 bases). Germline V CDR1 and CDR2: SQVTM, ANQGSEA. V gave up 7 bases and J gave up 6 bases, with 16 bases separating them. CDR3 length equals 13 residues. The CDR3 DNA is TGCAGCGCCCCCGTTGAGGGATCCAATGAGCAGTTCTTC. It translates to CSAPVEGSNEQFF.

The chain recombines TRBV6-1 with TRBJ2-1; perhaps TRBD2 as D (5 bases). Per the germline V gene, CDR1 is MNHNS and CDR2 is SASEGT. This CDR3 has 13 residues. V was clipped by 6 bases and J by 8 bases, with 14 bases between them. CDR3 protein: CASRPGSGYEQFF. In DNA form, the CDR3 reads TGTGCCAGCAGACCCGGGTCGGGGTATGAGCAGTTCTTC.

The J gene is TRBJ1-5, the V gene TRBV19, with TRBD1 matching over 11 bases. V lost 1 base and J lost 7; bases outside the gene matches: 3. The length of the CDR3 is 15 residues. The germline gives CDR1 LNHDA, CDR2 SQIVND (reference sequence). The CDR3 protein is CASSIVDRGLQPQHF. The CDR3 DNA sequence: TGTGCCAGTAGTATAGTGGACAGGGGGCTCCAGCCCCAGCATTTT. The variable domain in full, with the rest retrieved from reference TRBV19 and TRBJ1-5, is DGGITQSPKYLFRKEGQNVTLSCEQNLNHDAMYWYRQDPGQGLRLIYYSQIVNDFQKGDIAEGYSVSREKKESFPLTVTSAQKNPTAFYLCASSIVDRGLQPQHFGDGTRLSIL.

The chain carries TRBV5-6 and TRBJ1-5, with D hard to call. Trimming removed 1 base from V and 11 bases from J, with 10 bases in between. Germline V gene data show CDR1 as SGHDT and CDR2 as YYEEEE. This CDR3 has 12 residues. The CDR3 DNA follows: TGTGCCAGCAGCTTGAGGTCGTCAGCCCAGCATTTT. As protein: CASSLRSSAQHF.

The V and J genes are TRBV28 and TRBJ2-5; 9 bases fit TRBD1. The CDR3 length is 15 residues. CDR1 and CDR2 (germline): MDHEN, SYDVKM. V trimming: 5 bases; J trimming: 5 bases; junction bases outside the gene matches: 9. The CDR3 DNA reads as TGTGCCAGCAGTGCGGACAGGGGCTCATGGGAGACCCAGTACTTC. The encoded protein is CASSADRGSWETQYF.

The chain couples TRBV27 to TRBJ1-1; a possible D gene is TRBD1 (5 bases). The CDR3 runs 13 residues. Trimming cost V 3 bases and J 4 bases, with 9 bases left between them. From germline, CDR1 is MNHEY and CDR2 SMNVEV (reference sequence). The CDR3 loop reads CASSLAGTTEAFF. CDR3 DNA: TGTGCCAGCAGTTTGGCGGGGACCACTGAAGCTTTCTTT.